The clone carrying this T cell receptor beta chain turned up a few times. No patient received treatment before thyroid surgery. The record originates from a study of metastatic and nonmetastatic thyroid tumors. Study information: Across blood and tumor or nodule tissue, repertoires from malignant and benign thyroid patients were compared with one another.

V trimming: 5 bases; J trimming: 4 bases; junction bases outside the gene matches: 10. CDR3 length equals 16 residues. Germline V gene data show CDR1 as MNHEY and CDR2 as SMNVEV (reference sequence). Original handling: A classifier of distant metastasis in papillary thyroid cancer was built from CDR3 differences (across clinicopathological groups). MiXCR re-clonotyped the PCR reads for TCRdb. TCRdb's processing, not the authors' own work, is the source of the V and J calls. The sample consists of over 50,000 clones, 25% to 30% of them appearing once. The J gene is TRBJ2-3, the V gene TRBV27, with TRBD2 identical over 9 bases. The clonotype was recovered from a female donor with papillary thyroid cancer or a benign thyroid nodule (not recorded which). Some clones in this sample may be carry-over from other donors' samples. The sequenced sample consisted of blood. For the CDR3, the DNA is TGTGCCAGCAGTGTCGGGACTAGCAAACCCCCAGATACGCAGTATTTT. Amino acids: CASSVGTSKPPDTQYF.